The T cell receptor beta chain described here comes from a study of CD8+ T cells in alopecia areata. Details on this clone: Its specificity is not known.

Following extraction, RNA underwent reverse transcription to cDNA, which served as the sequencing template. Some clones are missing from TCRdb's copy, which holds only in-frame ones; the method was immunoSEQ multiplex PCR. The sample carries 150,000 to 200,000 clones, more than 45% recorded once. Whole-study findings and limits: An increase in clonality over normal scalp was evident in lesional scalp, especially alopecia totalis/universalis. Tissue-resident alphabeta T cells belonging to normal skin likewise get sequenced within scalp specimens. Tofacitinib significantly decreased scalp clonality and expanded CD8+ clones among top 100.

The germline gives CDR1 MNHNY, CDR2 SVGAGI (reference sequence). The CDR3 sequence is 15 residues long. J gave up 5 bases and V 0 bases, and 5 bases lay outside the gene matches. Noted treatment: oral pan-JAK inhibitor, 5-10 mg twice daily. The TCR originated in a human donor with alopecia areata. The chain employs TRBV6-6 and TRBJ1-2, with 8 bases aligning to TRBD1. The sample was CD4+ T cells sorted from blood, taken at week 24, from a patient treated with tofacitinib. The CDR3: CASSYSGQGPYGYTF. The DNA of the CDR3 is TGTGCCAGCAGTTACTCCGGACAGGGTCCGTATGGCTACACCTTC.